The 9 T cell receptor beta chains below all came from one sample that was sequenced in a study of cytomegalovirus exposure and HLA in healthy donors. The primer mix had 60 Vbeta and 13 Jbeta primers. Clones were sequenced by immunoSEQ multiplex PCR, and TCRdb holds only the in-frame ones, with some missing. The sample holds more than 140,000 clones, approximately 82% seen once. The specimen was PBMCs. Source of these receptors: a woman between 35 and 50 years old in good health and CMV-seronegative.

The genes are TRBV18 and TRBJ1-5, with D unresolved. Germline values: CDR1 KGHSH, CDR2 LQKENI. Trimming left V 3 bases short and J 3 bases short, with 6 bases between. The CDR3 totals 13 residues. The CDR3 protein is CASSPEINQPQHF. In DNA form, the CDR3 reads TGTGCCAGCTCACCTGAGATCAATCAGCCCCAGCATTTT.

This rearrangement joins TRBV25-1 to TRBJ2-7; D remains ambiguous. V was cut by 1 base and J by 6 bases, with 13 bases left in between. Germline V CDR1 and CDR2: MGHDK, SYGVNS. This CDR3 region has 14 residues. CDR3 residues: CASSESVFLREQYF. The CDR3 DNA reads TGTGCCAGCAGTGAATCGGTTTTCCTACGCGAGCAGTACTTC.

The rearrangement joins TRBV18 to TRBJ2-3, with TRBD2 matching over 7 bases. V shed 2 bases, J shed 2 bases, and the junction held 10 bases outside the gene matches. The germline CDR1 and CDR2 sequences are KGHSH and LQKENI. This CDR3 has 17 amino acids. Written as DNA, the CDR3 is TGTGCCAGCTCACCAAGGGCCCGGGGGGAGGACACAGATACGCAGTATTTT. Amino acids: CASSPRARGEDTDTQYF.

The chain couples TRBV27 to TRBJ2-1, with 12 bases fitting TRBD1. Germline V lookup: CDR1 MNHEY, CDR2 SMNVEV (reference sequence). This CDR3 comprises 14 residues. V shed 5 bases, J shed 9 bases, and the junction held 5 bases outside the gene matches. CDR3 DNA: TGTGCCAGCAGTCGGGACAGGGGGCCTATTGAGCAGTTCTTC. As protein: CASSRDRGPIEQFF.

The rearrangement links TRBV11-2 to TRBJ2-3; D not certain. The CDR3 consists of 12 residues. Trimming removed 3 bases from V and 3 bases from J, with 4 bases in between. Germline V gene lookup returns CDR1 SGHAT and CDR2 FQNNGV. In DNA, the CDR3 is TGTGCCAGCAGCTTCAGTACAGATACGCAGTATTTT. Amino acid sequence: CASSFSTDTQYF.

The J gene is TRBJ1-4, the V gene TRBV28; 10 bases are a match to TRBD1. With V trimmed by 6 bases and J by 8 bases, 6 bases remained unmatched. Germline lookup yields CDR1 MDHEN and CDR2 SYDVKM. CDR3 size: 14 residues. CDR3 DNA sequence: TGTGCCAGCAGCTGGACAGGGGGAGAGGAAAAACTGTTTTTT. It codes for CASSWTGGEEKLFF. The variable domain in full, with the rest retrieved from reference TRBV28 and TRBJ1-4, is DVKVTQSSRYLVKRTGEKVFLECVQDMDHENMFWYRQDPGLGLRLIYFSYDVKMKEKGDIPEGYSVSREKKERFSLILESASTNQTSMYLCASSWTGGEEKLFFGSGTQLSVL.

V usage is TRBV28 and J usage is TRBJ2-7; the match to TRBD1 covers 7 bases. CDR1 MDHEN and CDR2 SYDVKM come from the germline V gene. V shed 8 bases and J 4 bases; nucleotides not matched to a gene: 8. This CDR3 has 13 amino acids. The CDR3 nucleotides are TGTGCCAGCCGGGCAGGGGGATCGTACGAGCAGTACTTC. Translating it yields CASRAGGSYEQYF.

The table lists this clone with a few counts. The chain carries TRBV7-9 and TRBJ1-2; 9 nucleotides line up with TRBD1. The CDR3 runs to 13 residues. Germline V gene data show CDR1 as SEHNR and CDR2 as FQNEAQ (reference sequence). J lost 4 bases, V lost 5 bases, and 2 bases had no gene match. The CDR3 here is CASSATGGYGYTF. CDR3 bases: TGTGCCAGCAGCGCGACAGGGGGCTATGGCTACACCTTC.

The rearrangement links TRBV29-1 to TRBJ2-3; the D gene is possibly TRBD2 (6 bases). Germline V gives CDR1 SQVTM, CDR2 ANQGSEA. CDR3 length: 14 residues. Trimming stripped 0 bases from V and 6 bases from J, with 13 bases between. The CDR3 region is CSVEDRAGADTQYF. CDR3 DNA sequence: TGCAGCGTTGAAGATCGAGCGGGCGCGGATACGCAGTATTTT.